Listed here is a single TCR beta chain. A read error may produce the germline difference seen at one junction end. TCR beta CDR3 region amplification was performed from RNA transcripts. The TCR CDR3 was amplified in a first-round RT-PCR using the HTBI primer set. TCRdb ran MiXCR on the multiplex PCR reads and lists one entry per CDR3 protein. The top ten hold less than 30% of the sample, which has 92,000 or so distinct CDR3 sequences, 51% seen once. Germline CDR1 reads SGHTA; CDR2 reads FQGNSA. This CDR3 region has 16 residues. The definition of stable Graves' hyperthyroidism was no ophthalmopathy progression within 18 months. Criteria for exclusion of patients were uncontrolled infection, other autoimmune disease, pregnancy or lactation. Diagnostic decisions used clinical symptoms, serum thyroxine and TRAb, thyroid ultrasound and orbital computed tomography. The data were taken from a study of T cells in Graves' hyperthyroidism and ophthalmopathy.

Sequenced: blood. The receptor comes from a woman in her forties with Graves' hyperthyroidism. This sequence joins TRBV7-2 and TRBJ2-6; TRBD1 matches 12 bases. The CDR3 spells CASTRGGGQGAYVLTF. The CDR3 DNA reads as TGTGCCAGCACCCGGGGAGGGGGACAGGGGGCCTACGTCCTGACTTTC.